This T cell receptor (beta chain) was obtained from a study of T cell responses to AZD1222 COVID-19 vaccine. Points on this clone: What it binds is unknown.

Germline lookup yields CDR1 SGDLS and CDR2 YYNGEE. V lost 0 bases, J lost 5 bases, and 16 bases lay in between. CDR3 size: 16 residues. Study-level points and caveats: Per reports, nearly half of all spike-specific TCRs target regions that are unmutated in variants. Scientists sampled the repertoires only once the peak T cell response had passed. Researchers report vaccine-associated CD4 TCRs spanning spike, with dominance at 160-218 and 743-854. White British ancestry dominated among donors, who included more females, and clonal diversity was possibly underestimated.

Measured with immunoSEQ multiplex PCR; TCRdb has only the in-frame clones, and not every one. The sample records about 76,000 clones, 70% to 80% being singletons. The TCR originated in an adult who received the MenACWY meningococcal vaccine as a control. The specimen comprised peripheral blood, sampled 28 days after the second dose of the MenACWY control vaccine. The chain uses TRBV9 and TRBJ2-3; D might be TRBD1 or TRBD2, each matching 6 bases. CDR3: CASSVASTGAGDTQYF. CDR3 coding DNA: TGTGCCAGCAGCGTAGCTTCGACGGGGGCCGGAGATACGCAGTATTTT.